This TCR beta chain was sequenced during a study of CD4 T cells in relation to SARS-CoV-2 and coronaviruses. Across the whole study: TCR beta CDR3s were sequenced after approximately ten-day antigen culture of PBMCs. Points from the study as a whole: Pre-pandemic and post-infection samples never came from the same donor.

Before the COVID-19 pandemic, during about 2010-2018, CD4+ T cells were taken from unexposed donors. Isolation of CD4+ T cells took place after nine to ten days in culture. Cells permitting, SARS-CoV-2 S/N and four cold-coronavirus spikes were tested on unexposed-donor CD4+ T cells. The length of the CDR3 is 15 residues. The V and J ends lost 4 bases and 4 bases, in that order; junction bases with no gene match: 7. Germline lookup yields CDR1 SEHNR and CDR2 FQNEAQ (reference sequence). Comment on this clone: Its antigen is unknown.

Profiled with immunoSEQ multiplex PCR; TCRdb holds only in-frame clones, not every one. The data contain under 13,000 clones, 75% to 85% of them seen just once; the ten biggest clones take up over 25%. The TCR sequence derives from a human donor in good health. V gene TRBV7-9 combines with J gene TRBJ2-1, with 7 bases identical to TRBD1. Sample: CD4+ T cells from PBMCs, cultured in vitro. The CDR3 reads CASSYGAGGYNEQFF. The CDR3 DNA reads TGTGCCAGCAGCTACGGGGCAGGGGGATACAATGAGCAGTTCTTC.